The 7 T cell receptor beta chains listed next were all sequenced from one sample in a study of blood T cell repertoires in COVID-19. The repertoire was sequenced with immunoSEQ multiplex PCR; TCRdb's copy has only in-frame clones and lacks some. The sample includes about 250,000 clones, 70% to 90% of them seen just once. Sequences were obtained from PBMCs or T cells enriched from blood (not recorded which). These receptors came from a man aged 40-49 years who had recovered from COVID-19.

The chain employs TRBV10-1 and TRBJ1-1, with 9 bases lining up with TRBD1. This CDR3 comprises 17 residues. With 0 bases clipped from V and 5 bases from J, the junction kept 10 bases outside the gene matches. Germline-derived CDR1 and CDR2 are WNHNN and SYGVQD (reference sequence). The CDR3 here is CASSESRGQGVRTEAFF. CDR3 nucleotides: TGCGCCAGCAGTGAGTCAAGGGGACAGGGCGTACGTACTGAAGCTTTCTTT.

The chain has TRBV7-9 and TRBJ1-2, with 7 bases matching TRBD1. CDR1 is SEHNR, CDR2 FQNEAQ, per germline (reference sequence). There are 13 residues in the CDR3. The J segment lost 5 bases and the V segment lost 8 bases, leaving 8 bases of the junction unmatched. CDR3 region: CASDETGRYGYTF. In DNA, the CDR3 is TGTGCCAGCGACGAGACAGGGAGGTATGGCTACACCTTC.

This chain joins TRBV2 and TRBJ2-1, with D perhaps TRBD2 (5 bases). CDR3 size: 10 residues. Germline V lookup: CDR1 SNHLY, CDR2 FYNNEI. V lost 8 bases and J lost 7, with 6 bases in between. The CDR3 DNA reads TGTGCCAGCCGGGGTAATGAGCAGTTCTTC. Protein product: CASRGNEQFF.

The CDR3 coding sequence is TGTGCCATCAGACCGGCAGGGGAGAGCTCACCCCTCCACTTT. Protein: CAIRPAGESSPLHF. The chain couples TRBV10-3 to TRBJ1-6, with a tentative D call TRBD1 (6 bases). Trimming stripped 6 bases from V and 10 bases from J, with 16 bases between. Per germline, CDR1 ENHRY and CDR2 SYGVKD. The CDR3 runs to 14 residues.

The V and J genes are TRBV11-3 and TRBJ2-3; 12 nucleotides agree with TRBD2. This CDR3 spans 18 amino acids. CDR1 is SGHNT, CDR2 YENEEA, per germline. J lost 3 bases, V lost 4 bases, and 11 bases had no gene match. The CDR3 sequence is CASSSGQGTSGRTDTQYF. The CDR3 nucleotides read TGTGCCAGCAGCTCGGGACAGGGAACTAGCGGGAGGACAGATACGCAGTATTTT.

The chain has TRBV4-3 and TRBJ1-2; no reliable D call. CDR3 size: 16 residues. V lost 0 bases to trimming and J lost 4 bases, with 15 bases between them. Germline V gene sequence: CDR1 LGHNA, CDR2 YSLEER. The CDR3 nucleotides read TGCGCCAGCAGCCAAGATCGGGAACAGTCCCTCTATGGCTACACCTTC. Protein sequence: CASSQDREQSLYGYTF.

The CDR3 region has the DNA TGTGCCAGCAGTTCCTGGAACTCAGGGTCAGAGACCCAGTACTTC. Protein product: CASSSWNSGSETQYF. This chain connects TRBV27 to TRBJ2-5; TRBD1 is a possible D gene (5 bases). Germline CDR1 is MNHEY and CDR2 is SMNVEV (reference sequence). The germline V and J ends were trimmed by 4 bases and 4 bases, with 16 bases remaining between them. This CDR3 is 15 amino acids long.